A selection of T cell receptor beta chains follows, all from one sample in a study of cytomegalovirus exposure and HLA in healthy donors. Assay used: immunoSEQ multiplex PCR; TCRdb lists only in-frame clones, some missing. This table holds 90,000 to 120,000 clones, around 80% found once. Sequencing was performed on PBMCs. The origin of the receptors is a woman in her thirties or forties in good health and CMV-seronegative. CDR3s include the opening cysteine and the closing phenylalanine or tryptophan. The D gene is left open where the match is weak. Clone size is stated in some rows and not others, as once, few, many or a class when expanded.

j_gene: TRBJ2-7; v_gene: TRBV4-3; d_gene: TRBD2; abundance: -; CDR3aa: CASSQDRSGRLAKYF; CDR3nt: TGCGCCAGCAGCCAAGATCGTAGCGGGAGGTTAGCGAAGTACTTC
j_gene: TRBJ2-7; v_gene: TRBV7-2; d_gene: TRBD1; abundance: -; CDR3aa: CASSLRDSSYEQYF; CDR3nt: TGTGCCAGCAGCTTAAGGGACAGCTCCTACGAGCAGTACTTC
j_gene: TRBJ2-2; v_gene: TRBV7-2; d_gene: TRBD2; abundance: once; CDR3aa: CASSIRTSGRADLTGELFF; CDR3nt: TGTGCCAGCAGCATACGGACTAGCGGGAGGGCCGATCTGACCGGGGAGCTGTTTTTT
j_gene: TRBJ1-5; v_gene: TRBV19; d_gene: -; abundance: -; CDR3aa: CASSMADYSNQPQHF; CDR3nt: TGTGCCAGTAGTATGGCAGACTATAGCAATCAGCCCCAGCATTTT
j_gene: TRBJ2-1; v_gene: TRBV27; d_gene: -; abundance: -; CDR3aa: CASSSYGSHNEQFF; CDR3nt: TGTGCCAGCAGTTCTTACGGGTCCCACAATGAGCAGTTCTTC
j_gene: TRBJ2-3; v_gene: TRBV27; d_gene: TRBD2; abundance: -; CDR3aa: CASSSRTSGSFPDTQYF; CDR3nt: TGTGCCAGCAGTTCGCGGACTAGCGGGAGTTTCCCAGATACGCAGTATTTT
j_gene: TRBJ1-1; v_gene: TRBV9; d_gene: TRBD1; abundance: -; CDR3aa: CASSPGQGATEAFF; CDR3nt: TGTGCCAGCAGCCCGGGACAGGGGGCCACTGAAGCTTTCTTT
j_gene: TRBJ1-5; v_gene: TRBV10-3; d_gene: -; abundance: few; CDR3aa: CAISGQGNQPQHF; CDR3nt: TGTGCCATCAGTGGGCAGGGCAATCAGCCCCAGCATTTT
j_gene: TRBJ1-2; v_gene: TRBV5-6; d_gene: -; abundance: -; CDR3aa: CASSTFRRGSYNYGYTF; CDR3nt: TGTGCCAGCAGCACGTTTCGCCGGGGGTCCTATAACTATGGCTACACCTTC
j_gene: TRBJ1-1; v_gene: TRBV19; d_gene: -; abundance: few; CDR3aa: CASSTTVNTEAFF; CDR3nt: TGTGCCAGTAGTACGACAGTTAACACTGAAGCTTTCTTT
j_gene: TRBJ2-3; v_gene: TRBV27; d_gene: -; abundance: -; CDR3aa: CASSLAGISADTQYF; CDR3nt: TGTGCCAGCAGTTTAGCCGGGATTAGCGCAGATACGCAGTATTTT
j_gene: TRBJ2-7; v_gene: TRBV11-2; d_gene: -; abundance: -; CDR3aa: CASSPGLSYEQYF; CDR3nt: TGTGCCAGCAGCCCGGGTCTATCCTACGAGCAGTACTTC
j_gene: TRBJ1-4; v_gene: TRBV5-8; d_gene: TRBD1; abundance: -; CDR3aa: CASSTGTGTNEKLFF; CDR3nt: TGTGCCAGCAGCACCGGGACAGGTACAAATGAAAAACTGTTTTTT
j_gene: TRBJ2-7; v_gene: TRBV6-1; d_gene: TRBD2; abundance: -; CDR3aa: CASTRGGFYEQYF; CDR3nt: TGTGCCAGCACTAGGGGAGGGTTCTACGAGCAGTACTTC
j_gene: TRBJ2-6; v_gene: TRBV5-4; d_gene: -; abundance: few; CDR3aa: CASSLAGSGANVLTF; CDR3nt: TGTGCCAGCAGCTTGGCGGGCTCTGGGGCCAACGTCCTGACTTTC
j_gene: TRBJ1-1; v_gene: TRBV5-4; d_gene: TRBD1; abundance: -; CDR3aa: CASSSMTGSDTEAFF; CDR3nt: TGTGCCAGCAGCTCAATGACAGGGAGCGACACTGAAGCTTTCTTT
j_gene: TRBJ2-1; v_gene: TRBV18; d_gene: -; abundance: -; CDR3aa: CASSPRREQFF; CDR3nt: TGTGCCAGCTCACCGAGGCGTGAGCAGTTCTTC
j_gene: TRBJ2-2; v_gene: TRBV19; d_gene: -; abundance: -; CDR3aa: CASREAGITGELFF; CDR3nt: TGTGCCAGTCGCGAAGCGGGCATCACCGGGGAGCTGTTTTTT
j_gene: TRBJ2-5; v_gene: TRBV28; d_gene: -; abundance: -; CDR3aa: CASCVPTAGTQYF; CDR3nt: TGTGCCAGCTGCGTCCCCACGGCAGGGACCCAGTACTTC
j_gene: TRBJ1-1; v_gene: TRBV19; d_gene: TRBD1; abundance: -; CDR3aa: CATGQGGNTEAFF; CDR3nt: TGTGCCACCGGACAGGGCGGAAACACTGAAGCTTTCTTT
j_gene: TRBJ2-7; v_gene: TRBV4-3; d_gene: -; abundance: -; CDR3aa: CASSQSLGIYEQYF; CDR3nt: TGCGCCAGCAGCCAGTCCCTCGGGATTTACGAGCAGTACTTC
j_gene: TRBJ1-2; v_gene: TRBV28; d_gene: -; abundance: -; CDR3aa: CASSWGHLSNYGYTF; CDR3nt: TGTGCCAGCAGTTGGGGACATCTTTCTAACTATGGCTACACCTTC
j_gene: TRBJ1-1; v_gene: TRBV9; d_gene: -; abundance: few; CDR3aa: CASSVGGVGTEAFF; CDR3nt: TGTGCCAGCAGCGTAGGGGGGGTTGGGACTGAAGCTTTCTTT
j_gene: TRBJ2-5; v_gene: TRBV7-9; d_gene: -; abundance: -; CDR3aa: CASSPKTRGLETQYF; CDR3nt: TGTGCCAGCAGCCCGAAGACACGGGGGTTGGAGACCCAGTACTTC
j_gene: TRBJ2-3; v_gene: TRBV4-1; d_gene: TRBD2; abundance: -; CDR3aa: CASSQAGGRADTQYF; CDR3nt: TGCGCCAGCAGCCAAGCTGGCGGGAGGGCAGATACGCAGTATTTT
j_gene: TRBJ1-1; v_gene: TRBV6-5; d_gene: -; abundance: -; CDR3aa: CASSVGANTEAFF; CDR3nt: TGTGCCAGCAGTGTGGGGGCGAACACTGAAGCTTTCTTT
j_gene: TRBJ2-1; v_gene: TRBV4-2; d_gene: TRBD2; abundance: -; CDR3aa: CASSQGLDTGGNEQFF; CDR3nt: TGTGCCAGCAGCCAAGGTCTAGACACGGGGGGGAATGAGCAGTTCTTC
j_gene: TRBJ2-7; v_gene: TRBV7-3; d_gene: TRBD2; abundance: -; CDR3aa: CASSTPLAGVGEQYF; CDR3nt: TGTGCCAGCAGCACCCCTCTAGCGGGAGTCGGTGAGCAGTACTTC
j_gene: TRBJ1-1; v_gene: TRBV9; d_gene: -; abundance: -; CDR3aa: CASSVDQGGGTEAFF; CDR3nt: TGTGCCAGCAGCGTAGATCAGGGAGGGGGCACTGAAGCTTTCTTT
j_gene: TRBJ2-7; v_gene: TRBV9; d_gene: TRBD2; abundance: -; CDR3aa: CASSVASGMTYEQYF; CDR3nt: TGTGCCAGCAGCGTTGCTAGCGGGATGACCTACGAGCAGTACTTC
j_gene: TRBJ1-6; v_gene: TRBV6-5; d_gene: -; abundance: -; CDR3aa: CASSYSGSGVRSPLHF; CDR3nt: TGTGCCAGCAGTTACTCGGGTTCCGGGGTAAGGTCACCCCTCCACTTT
j_gene: TRBJ2-3; v_gene: TRBV7-9; d_gene: -; abundance: -; CDR3aa: CSSSRSGGMGTDTQYF; CDR3nt: TGTTCCAGCAGCCGTTCTGGGGGGATGGGCACAGATACGCAGTATTTT
j_gene: TRBJ2-7; v_gene: TRBV11-2; d_gene: TRBD1; abundance: once; CDR3aa: CASSLVWDSSYEQYF; CDR3nt: TGTGCCAGCAGCTTAGTATGGGACAGTTCCTACGAGCAGTACTTC
j_gene: TRBJ2-1; v_gene: TRBV7-9; d_gene: -; abundance: -; CDR3aa: CASSWQGRSNEQFF; CDR3nt: TGTGCCAGCAGCTGGCAGGGAAGATCTAATGAGCAGTTCTTC
j_gene: TRBJ2-3; v_gene: TRBV10-3; d_gene: TRBD1; abundance: -; CDR3aa: CAISVGRGHDTQYF; CDR3nt: TGTGCCATCAGTGTTGGCAGGGGGCACGATACGCAGTATTTT
j_gene: TRBJ2-7; v_gene: TRBV5-5; d_gene: -; abundance: -; CDR3aa: CASSLADIVFSYEQYF; CDR3nt: TGTGCCAGCAGCTTGGCAGACATCGTTTTCTCCTACGAGCAGTACTTC
j_gene: TRBJ2-3; v_gene: TRBV9; d_gene: TRBD1; abundance: -; CDR3aa: CASSAPLGTGLITDTQYF; CDR3nt: TGTGCCAGCAGCGCACCACTCGGGACAGGGCTAATCACAGATACGCAGTATTTT
j_gene: TRBJ1-2; v_gene: TRBV28; d_gene: -; abundance: -; CDR3aa: CASFGAGTKPYGYTF; CDR3nt: -
j_gene: TRBJ2-5; v_gene: TRBV29-1; d_gene: -; abundance: -; CDR3aa: CSATQGRANNRGTQYF; CDR3nt: TGCAGCGCTACTCAAGGCAGGGCTAATAATAGGGGGACCCAGTACTTC
j_gene: TRBJ2-5; v_gene: TRBV5-4; d_gene: TRBD1; abundance: -; CDR3aa: CASSLAGTGRETQYF; CDR3nt: TGTGCCAGCAGCTTGGCCGGGACAGGGCGAGAGACCCAGTACTTC
j_gene: TRBJ1-2; v_gene: TRBV18; d_gene: -; abundance: -; CDR3aa: CASSGGQHTF; CDR3nt: TGTGCCAGCTCTGGCGGTCAGCACACCTTC
j_gene: TRBJ1-5; v_gene: TRBV28; d_gene: -; abundance: -; CDR3aa: CASSSHTDQPQHF; CDR3nt: TGTGCCAGCAGTTCCCACACCGATCAGCCCCAGCATTTT
j_gene: TRBJ2-1; v_gene: TRBV11-2; d_gene: -; abundance: -; CDR3aa: CASSLDIAGEQFF; CDR3nt: TGTGCCAGCAGCTTAGATATCGCAGGTGAGCAGTTCTTC
j_gene: TRBJ1-1; v_gene: TRBV7-2; d_gene: -; abundance: -; CDR3aa: CASSLGVYRGSAYTEAFF; CDR3nt: TGTGCCAGCAGCTTAGGGGTCTACAGAGGTAGCGCTTACACTGAAGCTTTCTTT
j_gene: TRBJ2-1; v_gene: TRBV7-9; d_gene: TRBD2; abundance: -; CDR3aa: CASSSPTSGGNNEQFF; CDR3nt: TGTGCCAGCAGCTCCCCCACTAGCGGAGGAAACAATGAGCAGTTCTTC
j_gene: TRBJ1-5; v_gene: TRBV7-2; d_gene: -; abundance: few; CDR3aa: CASSRTGMGNQPQHF; CDR3nt: TGTGCCAGCAGCCGCACAGGGATGGGCAATCAGCCCCAGCATTTT